This TCR beta chain was sequenced in a study of blood T cell repertoires in COVID-19. Study context: Samples taken during acute and convalescent COVID-19 were collected in the United States, Italy and Spain.

This clone was observed a single time. Germline assignment: CDR1 SGHNT and CDR2 YENEEA. The CDR3 totals 14 residues. V was trimmed by 2 bases and J by 0 bases, leaving 7 bases between them. Under the authors' procedure: The assay estimated nucleated cells by amplifying reference gene primers. The protocol was immunoSEQ multiplex PCR, while the TCRdb copy is restricted to in-frame clones and leaves out a portion. V, J and clone size reflect that table, while D and trimming were determined from the DNA. Of about 250,000 clones listed, 75% to 90% are singletons. This sequence joins TRBV11-3 and TRBJ1-1; D is undetermined. The sequenced sample was peripheral blood. The origin of this receptor is a man younger than 45 with acute or convalescent COVID-19. CDR3 bases: TGTGCCAGCAGCTTATCGAGGATGAACACTGAAGCTTTCTTT. This encodes CASSLSRMNTEAFF.